A selection of T cell receptor beta chains follows, all from one sample in a study of cytomegalovirus exposure and HLA in healthy donors. Method: immunoSEQ multiplex PCR; TCRdb's copy keeps in-frame clones and lacks some. Of 220,000 or so clones in the sample, 70% to 90% were seen once. Sequencing was done on a sample of PBMCs. Source of these receptors: a woman aged 18-29 years in good health and CMV-seronegative. Each CDR3 is given with its conserved first and last residue. The D gene is left open where the match is weak.

CDR3 length	V gene	J gene	D gene	CDR3 protein
13	TRBV21-1	TRBJ2-7	-	CAIRVAVPYEQYF
12	TRBV7-9	TRBJ1-1	-	CASSLGDSEAFF
15	TRBV7-8	TRBJ2-7	TRBD1	CASSSRGTGPYEQYF
13	TRBV2	TRBJ2-5	-	CASSLGRQETQYF
13	TRBV18	TRBJ1-1	-	CASSPGPWTEAFF
15	TRBV29-1	TRBJ2-7	-	CSVTPATAHPYEQYF
15	TRBV10-1	TRBJ1-6	TRBD1	CASSVRDRGVTPLHF
14	TRBV6-5	TRBJ1-6	-	CATYTSRPGSPLHF
15	TRBV25-1	TRBJ2-1	TRBD2	CASSWGLAGAGEQFF
12	TRBV5-4	TRBJ2-3	-	CASSLVAGRKYF
15	TRBV27	TRBJ1-5	-	CASSINRVGNQPQHF